The 7 T cell receptor beta chains in this list originate from one sample, sequenced in a study of beta chain features in type 1 diabetes. Broader study findings: Among all four CD4+ subsets, Type 1 diabetes patients had TCRB CDR3s that were moderately but significantly shorter.

The isolated RNA, all of it, was reverse transcribed, so expressed TCRB transcripts were what got sequenced. Measured with immunoSEQ multiplex PCR; TCRdb has only the in-frame clones, and not every one. The sample has 400,000 or so clones, over 8.5% seen once. No antigen has been assigned to these receptors. Sequenced material: central memory CD4+ T cells from blood. All receptors come from a man younger than 45 with type 1 diabetes.

Many counts were recorded for this clone. The chain recombines TRBV13 with TRBJ1-2; the D is unclear. The V gene's germline CDR1 is PRHDT and CDR2 FYEKMQ (reference sequence). Trimming shortened V by 5 bases and J by 4 bases, and 11 bases separated the two germline ends. There are 13 residues in the CDR3. The CDR3 protein is CASSPGRTYGYTF. In DNA, the CDR3 is TGTGCCAGCAGCCCCGGGCGGACCTATGGCTACACCTTC.

This clone was picked up a small number of times. V gene TRBV11-2 combines with J gene TRBJ1-1; a possible D gene is TRBD1 (5 bases). The CDR3 extends over 16 amino acids. V was clipped by 2 bases and J by 4 bases, with 17 bases between them. CDR1 and CDR2 from the germline V gene are SGHAT and FQNNGV. CDR3 DNA: TGTGCCAGCAGCTTACCGGGACTCTCCCAGGCCACTGAAGCTTTCTTT. Its translation is CASSLPGLSQATEAFF.

This chain joins TRBV10-3 and TRBJ2-5; 9 bases are a match to TRBD1. Per germline, CDR1 ENHRY and CDR2 SYGVKD. V was pared by 5 bases and J by 0 bases, with 10 bases of the junction left unmatched. CDR3 length: 17 residues. This CDR3 reads CAISPREQGANQETQYF. The CDR3 DNA sequence: TGTGCCATCAGTCCCCGCGAACAGGGGGCAAACCAAGAGACCCAGTACTTC.

This chain connects TRBV10-3 to TRBJ2-7, with D tentatively TRBD1 (5 bases). The germline gives CDR1 ENHRY, CDR2 SYGVKD. Deletions cut 6 bases from V and 0 bases from J, with 12 bases between. The length of the CDR3 is 14 residues. The CDR3 region is CAISLTDSSYEQYF. Written as DNA, the CDR3 is TGTGCCATCAGCTTGACAGATTCCTCCTACGAGCAGTACTTC.

This clone was seen a handful of times. The CDR3 nucleotides are TGCGCCAGCAGCTCGCCGACAGGGCCCTCTAGCACAGATACGCAGTATTTT. Translated: CASSSPTGPSSTDTQYF. The gene calls are TRBV5-1 and TRBJ2-3; TRBD1 aligns across 7 bases. The germline gives CDR1 SGHRS, CDR2 YFSETQ. V shed 3 bases and J 0 bases; nucleotides not matched to a gene: 10. This CDR3 region has 17 residues.

Ten or more counts support this clone. J is TRBJ2-3 and V is TRBV14, with D uncertain. Germline V gene lookup returns CDR1 SGHDN and CDR2 FVKESK. V was shortened by 3 bases and J by 6 bases, with 19 bases between the two germline ends. The CDR3 length is 16 residues. The CDR3 nucleotides are TGTGCCAGCAGCCAGTTCAGCGCGCTCCCTCCGGATACGCAGTATTTT. It is translated as CASSQFSALPPDTQYF.

This clone was detected a few times. The chain is built from TRBV27 and TRBJ1-5; D is possibly TRBD1 (6 bases). V was clipped by 5 bases and J by 5 bases, with 16 bases between them. CDR1 is MNHEY, CDR2 SMNVEV, per germline (reference sequence). The CDR3 is 15 residues long. This CDR3 is CASSPIGTFHQPQHF. The CDR3 nucleotides are TGTGCCAGCAGTCCCATCGGGACATTTCATCAGCCCCAGCATTTT.